The present TCR beta chain was sequenced within a study of blood T cell repertoires in COVID-19. At the level of the study: The United States, Italy and Spain provided the acute and convalescent COVID-19 samples. PBMCs, B-cell-depleted T cells, or T cells provided the cDNA or gDNA that made up the material.

Under the authors' procedure: Reference gene primer amplification in the assay estimated nucleated cell counts. The data were produced by immunoSEQ multiplex PCR, yet TCRdb's version contains in-frame clones alone and is incomplete. V and J calls and clone size are those listed in that table; D and trimming were worked out from the DNA. Here the sample spans 150,000 or so clones, 80% to 85% being singletons. Germline V gene sequence: CDR1 SGHVS, CDR2 FNYEAQ. V lost 5 bases, J lost 1 base, and 6 bases stayed unmatched. The CDR3 has 16 residues. The chain is built from TRBV7-6 and TRBJ2-5; 11 nucleotides align to TRBD2. What was sequenced was peripheral blood. This TCR was sampled from a man aged 18 to 30 with active or convalescent COVID-19. The CDR3 protein is CASSPNSGGVQETQYF. The CDR3 DNA reads as TGTGCCAGCAGCCCTAATAGCGGGGGGGTCCAAGAGACCCAGTACTTC. The whole variable domain, remainder taken from reference TRBV7-6 and TRBJ2-5, is GAGVSQSPRYKVTKRGQDVALRCDPISGHVSLYWYRQALGQGPEFLTYFNYEAQQDKSGLPNDRFSAERPEGSISTLTIQRTEQRDSAMYRCASSPNSGGVQETQYFGPGTRLLVL.